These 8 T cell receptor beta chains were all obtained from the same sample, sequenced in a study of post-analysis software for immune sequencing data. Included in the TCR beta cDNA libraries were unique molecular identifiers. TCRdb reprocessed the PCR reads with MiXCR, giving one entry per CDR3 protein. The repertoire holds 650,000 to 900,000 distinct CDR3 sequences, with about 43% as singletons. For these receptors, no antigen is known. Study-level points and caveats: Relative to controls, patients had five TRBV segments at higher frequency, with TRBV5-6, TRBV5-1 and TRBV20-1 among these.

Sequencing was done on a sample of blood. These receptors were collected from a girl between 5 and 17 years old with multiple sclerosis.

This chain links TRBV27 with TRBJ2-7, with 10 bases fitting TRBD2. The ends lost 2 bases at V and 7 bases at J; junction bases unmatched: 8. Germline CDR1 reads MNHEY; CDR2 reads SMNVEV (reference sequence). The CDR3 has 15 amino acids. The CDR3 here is CASSLQAGGVWEQYF. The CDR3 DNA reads TGTGCCAGCAGTTTACAAGCGGGAGGGGTTTGGGAGCAGTACTTC.

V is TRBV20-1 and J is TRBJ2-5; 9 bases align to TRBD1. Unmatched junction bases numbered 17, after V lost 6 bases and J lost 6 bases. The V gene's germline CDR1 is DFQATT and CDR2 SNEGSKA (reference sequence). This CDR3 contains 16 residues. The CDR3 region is CSAKSPHRGPSQTQYF. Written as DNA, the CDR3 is TGCAGTGCGAAGAGCCCCCACAGGGGGCCGTCTCAGACCCAGTACTTC.

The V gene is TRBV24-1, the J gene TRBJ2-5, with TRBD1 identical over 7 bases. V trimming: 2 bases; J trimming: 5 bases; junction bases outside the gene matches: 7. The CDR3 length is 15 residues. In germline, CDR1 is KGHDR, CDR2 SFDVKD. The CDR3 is CATSDSDRIKETQYF. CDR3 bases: TGTGCCACCAGTGATTCGGACAGGATCAAGGAGACCCAGTACTTC.

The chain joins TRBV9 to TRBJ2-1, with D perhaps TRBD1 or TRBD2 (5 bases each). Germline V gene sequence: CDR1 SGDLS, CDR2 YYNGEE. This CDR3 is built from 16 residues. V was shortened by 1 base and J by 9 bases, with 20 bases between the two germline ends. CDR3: CASSVSHGAPSGEQFF. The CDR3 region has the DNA TGTGCCAGCAGCGTATCGCACGGGGCCCCCAGCGGTGAGCAGTTCTTC.

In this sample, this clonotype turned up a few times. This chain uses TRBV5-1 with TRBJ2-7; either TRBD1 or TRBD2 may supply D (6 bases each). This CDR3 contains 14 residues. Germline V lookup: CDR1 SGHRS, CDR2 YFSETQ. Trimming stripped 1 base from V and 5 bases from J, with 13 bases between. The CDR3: CASSLRGAWHEQYF. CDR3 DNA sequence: TGCGCCAGCAGCTTGAGGGGGGCTTGGCACGAGCAGTACTTC. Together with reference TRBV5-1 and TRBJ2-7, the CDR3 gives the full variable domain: KAGVTQTPRYLIKTRGQQVTLSCSPISGHRSVSWYQQTPGQGLQFLFEYFSETQRNKGNFPGRFSGRQFSNSRSEMNVSTLELGDSALYLCASSLRGAWHEQYFGPGTRLTVT.

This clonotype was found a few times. The CDR3 DNA reads as TGCAGTGCTCGAACAGGAGAAAAACTGTTTTTT. This translates into CSARTGEKLFF. The J gene is TRBJ1-4, the V gene TRBV20-1, with D possibly TRBD1 on 5 matching bases. Germline lookup yields CDR1 DFQATT and CDR2 SNEGSKA (reference sequence). The V gene lost 5 bases and the J gene lost 8 bases, with 9 bases spanning the gap. The CDR3 is 11 residues long.

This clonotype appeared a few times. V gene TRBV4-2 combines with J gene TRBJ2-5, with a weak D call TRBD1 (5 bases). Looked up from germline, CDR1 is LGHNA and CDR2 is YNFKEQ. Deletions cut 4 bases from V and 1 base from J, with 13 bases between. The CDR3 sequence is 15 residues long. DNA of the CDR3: TGTGCCAGCAGCCGGACACTTGGGGCCCAAGAGACCCAGTACTTC. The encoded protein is CASSRTLGAQETQYF.

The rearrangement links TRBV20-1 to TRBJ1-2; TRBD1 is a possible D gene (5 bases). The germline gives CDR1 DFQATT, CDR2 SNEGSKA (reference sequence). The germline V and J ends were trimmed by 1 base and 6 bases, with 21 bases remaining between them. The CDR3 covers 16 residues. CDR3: CSARAPSGTRGHGYTF. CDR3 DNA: TGCAGTGCTAGAGCCCCCTCGGGGACGCGAGGCCATGGCTACACCTTC.